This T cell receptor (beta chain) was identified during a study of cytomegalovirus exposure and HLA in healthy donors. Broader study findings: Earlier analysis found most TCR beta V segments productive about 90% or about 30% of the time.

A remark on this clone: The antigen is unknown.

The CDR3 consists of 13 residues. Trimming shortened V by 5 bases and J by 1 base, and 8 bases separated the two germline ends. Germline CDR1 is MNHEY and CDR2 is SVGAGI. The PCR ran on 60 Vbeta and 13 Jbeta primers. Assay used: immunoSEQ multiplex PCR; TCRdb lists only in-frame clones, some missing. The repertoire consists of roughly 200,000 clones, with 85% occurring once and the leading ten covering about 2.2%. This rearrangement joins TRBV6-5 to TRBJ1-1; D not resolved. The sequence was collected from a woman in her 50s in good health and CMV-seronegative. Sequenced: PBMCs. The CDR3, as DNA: TGTGCCAGCAGTCCCCGGGGGAACACTGAAGCTTTCTTT. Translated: CASSPRGNTEAFF.